The source of this T cell receptor beta chain is a study of cytomegalovirus exposure and HLA in healthy donors. PCR involved 60 Vbeta and 13 Jbeta primers. Authors' data handling: In a later analysis, of some 80 million unique beta chains, roughly 11 million appeared in at least two donors. Clones were read by immunoSEQ multiplex PCR, and TCRdb kept only the in-frame ones, dropping some. That table is the source of V, J and clone size, and D and trimming were worked out from the DNA. The table lists about 60,000 clones, 80% of them singletons. As to this clone: What it binds is not known.

Study-wide results and caveats: In a later analysis, most CMV-associated TCR beta chains appeared HLA-restricted. Relative to equally common others, HLA-associated TCR beta chains showed greater clonal expansion in a later analysis.

The germline V gene encodes CDR1 SEHNR and CDR2 FQNEAQ (reference sequence). The V and J ends lost 5 bases and 2 bases, in that order; junction bases with no gene match: 6. The CDR3 sequence is 16 residues long. This receptor was obtained from a male donor in good health and CMV-seronegative. The source material was PBMCs. The chain employs TRBV7-9 and TRBJ2-5; TRBD2 aligns across 12 bases. Here the CDR3 DNA reads TGTGCCAGCAGCGCACAACTAGCGGGGGGACAAGAGACCCAGTACTTC. Translation: CASSAQLAGGQETQYF.